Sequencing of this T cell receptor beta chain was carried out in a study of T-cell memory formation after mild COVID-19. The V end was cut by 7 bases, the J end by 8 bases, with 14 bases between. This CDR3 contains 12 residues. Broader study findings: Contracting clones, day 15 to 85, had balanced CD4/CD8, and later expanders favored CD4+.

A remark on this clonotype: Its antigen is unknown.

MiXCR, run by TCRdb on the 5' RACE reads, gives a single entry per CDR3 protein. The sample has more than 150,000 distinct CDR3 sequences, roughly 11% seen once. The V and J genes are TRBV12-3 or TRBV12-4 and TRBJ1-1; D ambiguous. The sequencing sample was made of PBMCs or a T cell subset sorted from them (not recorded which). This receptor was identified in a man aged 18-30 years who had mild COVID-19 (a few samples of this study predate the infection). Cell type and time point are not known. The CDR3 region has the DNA TGTGCCAGCACCTTAGGGAGCCTAGAAGCTTTCTTT. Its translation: CASTLGSLEAFF.